These T cell receptor beta chains were read from a single sample in a study of T-cell memory formation after mild COVID-19. TCRdb re-derived calls from the 5' RACE reads in MiXCR, one entry per CDR3 protein. The sample has about 190,000 distinct CDR3 sequences, around 25% seen once. Sequences were obtained from PBMCs or a T cell subset sorted from them (not recorded which). The receptors shown here come from an adult woman who had mild COVID-19 (a few samples of this study predate the infection). Cell type and time point are not known. CDR3s include the opening cysteine and the closing phenylalanine or tryptophan. D genes are given only for firm matches. Only some rows state a clone size, as once, few, many or a class for expanded clones.

J	size	V	D	CDR3	DNA
TRBJ1-1	once	TRBV27	TRBD1	CASSLPGTGVEAFF	TGTGCCAGCAGTTTACCAGGGACAGGGGTTGAAGCTTTCTTT
TRBJ1-4	few	TRBV24-1	-	CATSDFGPRKF	TGTGCCACCAGTGATTTTGGACCGAGAAAATTT
TRBJ2-2	-	TRBV4-3	TRBD2	CASSSGPSGGELFF	TGCGCCAGCAGCTCTGGGCCTAGCGGCGGGGAGCTGTTTTTT
TRBJ2-1	few	TRBV7-7	-	CASSPVGGGAWNEQFF	TGTGCTAGCAGCCCTGTGGGAGGGGGGGCCTGGAATGAGCAGTTCTTC
TRBJ2-3	-	TRBV11-2	-	CASSLGFTAAHDTQYF	TGTGCCAGCAGCTTAGGGTTTACGGCGGCACACGATACGCAGTATTTT
TRBJ1-1	once	TRBV20-1	-	CSARVSEAFF	TGCAGTGCTAGAGTGAGTGAAGCTTTCTTT
TRBJ2-7	-	TRBV29-1	TRBD1	CSVGGQPLSSSYEQYF	TGCAGCGTTGGGGGACAGCCCCTCTCGAGCTCCTACGAGCAGTACTTC
TRBJ2-4	-	TRBV20-1	TRBD2	CSARLAGGSVAKNIQYF	TGCAGTGCTAGACTAGCGGGGGGGTCGGTAGCCAAAAACATTCAGTACTTC
TRBJ2-7	-	TRBV29-1	-	CSATADLSYEQYF	TGCAGCGCCACGGCCGATCTTTCCTACGAGCAGTACTTC
TRBJ1-1	many	TRBV7-8	TRBD1	CASSLTGGTEAFF	TGTGCCAGCAGCCTGACAGGGGGCACTGAAGCTTTCTTT
TRBJ2-5	-	TRBV12-3/TRBV12-4	-	CASSRLQETQYF	TGTGCCAGCAGCCGCCTCCAAGAGACCCAGTACTTC
TRBJ2-2	-	TRBV7-9	-	CASSLAPGRVTGELFF	TGTGCCAGCAGCTTAGCGCCGGGGAGAGTGACCGGGGAGCTGTTTTTT
TRBJ2-5	-	TRBV15	TRBD1	CATSSPGGVETQYF	TGTGCCACCAGCAGCCCAGGGGGCGTAGAGACCCAGTACTTC
TRBJ1-1	-	TRBV6-2/TRBV6-3	-	CASSVLDTEAFF	TGTGCCAGCAGCGTTCTGGACACTGAAGCTTTCTTT
TRBJ1-1	-	TRBV6-5	TRBD1	CASTARTGGDTEAFF	TGTGCCAGCACCGCAAGGACAGGGGGTGACACTGAAGCTTTCTTT
TRBJ1-2	-	TRBV12-3/TRBV12-4	TRBD1	CASTRTGASFYGYTF	TGTGCCAGCACCCGGACAGGGGCCTCCTTCTATGGCTACACCTTC
TRBJ2-2	once	TRBV23-1	-	CASSQPEQDTGELFF	TGCGCCAGCAGTCAACCGGAGCAGGACACCGGGGAGCTGTTTTTT
TRBJ2-3	-	TRBV29-1	TRBD1	CSVEGDRATDTQYF	TGCAGCGTTGAGGGGGACAGGGCAACAGATACGCAGTATTTT
TRBJ1-4	few	TRBV5-1	-	CASSTSGQEDEKLFF	TGCGCCAGCAGCACCTCGGGACAAGAAGATGAAAAACTGTTTTTT
TRBJ2-5	-	TRBV6-5	-	CASSYDSATHGETQYF	TGTGCCAGCAGTTACGACTCCGCCACCCACGGAGAGACCCAGTACTTC
TRBJ2-6	many	TRBV7-2	TRBD2	CASSLVSSGNSGANVLTF	TGTGCCAGCAGCTTAGTGTCTAGCGGGAACTCTGGGGCCAACGTCCTGACTTTC
TRBJ2-2	-	TRBV5-1	-	CASSLGYGDTGKLFF	TGCGCCAGCAGCTTGGGATACGGAGACACCGGGAAGCTGTTTTTT
TRBJ2-5	-	TRBV19	-	CASSSGQGGQETQYF	TGTGCCAGTAGCTCGGGGCAGGGTGGGCAAGAGACCCAGTACTTC
TRBJ2-3	-	TRBV18	TRBD1	CASSPTGFGTDTQYF	TGTGCCAGCTCACCGACAGGGTTCGGCACAGATACGCAGTATTTT
TRBJ2-5	once	TRBV9	TRBD1	CASSSGQGEETQYF	TGTGCCAGCAGCTCCGGACAGGGGGAAGAGACCCAGTACTTC
TRBJ1-2	-	TRBV6-5	TRBD1	CASRRDRGLPSYGYTF	TGTGCCAGCAGACGGGACAGGGGACTACCCTCTTATGGCTACACCTTC
TRBJ2-5	-	TRBV10-3	TRBD1	CAISETGVQETQYF	TGTGCCATCAGTGAGACAGGGGTCCAAGAGACCCAGTACTTC
TRBJ2-1	-	TRBV5-1	-	CASGGEKDSYNEQFF	TGCGCCAGCGGAGGTGAGAAGGACAGCTACAATGAGCAGTTCTTC
TRBJ2-4	-	TRBV5-1	TRBD1	CASSVGGDRNIQYF	TGCGCCAGCAGCGTGGGTGGGGACAGAAACATTCAGTACTTC
TRBJ1-2	-	TRBV4-1	TRBD1	CASRRTGSLDGYTF	TGCGCCAGTCGCAGGACAGGGAGCCTTGATGGCTACACCTTC
TRBJ2-2	many	TRBV7-9	-	CASSSNTGELFF	TGTGCCAGCAGCTCGAACACCGGGGAGCTGTTTTTT
TRBJ2-7	-	TRBV18	-	CASSLLESSYEQYF	TGTGCCAGCTCACTTCTGGAGAGCTCCTACGAGCAGTACTTC
TRBJ1-1	few	TRBV5-1	-	CASSLLDNTEAFF	TGCGCCAGCAGCTTGCTAGATAACACTGAAGCTTTCTTT
TRBJ1-1	-	TRBV30	-	CAWSAYPLGWNTEAFF	TGTGCCTGGAGTGCTTACCCCTTGGGATGGAACACTGAAGCTTTCTTT
TRBJ2-7	-	TRBV27	-	CASSLTATYEQYF	TGTGCCAGCAGTTTAACGGCTACCTACGAGCAGTACTTC
TRBJ2-2	many	TRBV7-2	-	CASSPLGNTGELFF	TGTGCCAGCAGCCCGCTGGGGAACACCGGGGAGCTGTTTTTT
TRBJ2-5	few	TRBV7-8	-	CASSFLMDKQETQYF	TGTGCCAGCAGCTTTCTGATGGACAAACAAGAGACCCAGTACTTC
TRBJ2-2	few	TRBV9	-	CASSASTTGELFF	TGTGCCAGCAGCGCGAGCACCACCGGGGAGCTGTTTTTT
TRBJ1-1	few	TRBV20-1	-	CSARDNPADTEAFF	TGCAGTGCTAGGGACAACCCGGCGGACACTGAAGCTTTCTTT
TRBJ1-2	-	TRBV6-4	-	CASSPLPGGFQASTF	TGTGCCAGCAGTCCCCTTCCGGGCGGGTTCCAAGCGAGTACCTTC
TRBJ2-5	few	TRBV2	TRBD1	CASTNDRGEAQYF	TGTGCCAGCACGAACGACAGGGGAGAGGCCCAGTACTTC
TRBJ1-5	-	TRBV19	-	CASHDRDGSRPQHF	TGTGCCAGTCATGACCGGGACGGCAGCCGGCCCCAGCATTTT
TRBJ1-6	few	TRBV4-3	TRBD1	CASSQATGAGSPLHF	TGCGCCAGCAGCCAAGCGACAGGGGCGGGTTCACCCCTCCACTTT
TRBJ1-1	few	TRBV9	-	CASSVARSDGHEAFF	TGTGCCAGCAGCGTAGCCCGATCGGACGGGCATGAAGCTTTCTTT
TRBJ2-3	few	TRBV25-1	-	CASSESTGSTDTQYF	TGTGCCAGCAGTGAATCGACAGGCAGCACAGATACGCAGTATTTT
TRBJ2-7	-	TRBV7-2	TRBD2	CASSLRGRKQYF	TGTGCCAGCAGCTTACGCGGGAGGAAGCAGTACTTC
TRBJ1-3	-	TRBV10-2	-	CASSESSLSGNTIYF	TGCGCCAGCAGTGAGTCATCACTCTCTGGAAACACCATATATTTT
TRBJ2-2	-	TRBV7-6	TRBD1	CASSSGQGMNTGELFF	TGTGCCAGCAGCTCGGGACAGGGGATGAACACCGGGGAGCTGTTTTTT
TRBJ2-3	-	TRBV3-1	-	CASSQQPGVPDTQYF	TGTGCCAGCAGCCAACAACCGGGAGTGCCAGATACGCAGTATTTT
TRBJ2-1	-	TRBV7-2	TRBD2	CASSLMGGTSINEQFF	TGTGCCAGCAGTTTAATGGGTGGGACTAGTATCAATGAGCAGTTCTTC
TRBJ2-7	-	TRBV7-6	TRBD1	CASSLAQGAREQYF	TGTGCCAGCAGCTTAGCGCAGGGGGCGAGGGAGCAGTACTTC
TRBJ1-3	-	TRBV12-3/TRBV12-4	TRBD1	CASSPRATQGAFGNTIYF	TGTGCCAGCAGTCCACGCGCTACACAGGGGGCATTCGGAAACACCATATATTTT
TRBJ2-2	few	TRBV20-1	-	CSAREGRETGELFF	TGCAGTGCTAGAGAGGGCAGGGAAACCGGGGAGCTGTTTTTT
TRBJ2-3	few	TRBV3-1	-	CASSLHANTQYF	TGTGCCAGCAGCCTACACGCGAATACGCAGTATTTT
TRBJ2-5	-	TRBV7-3	TRBD1	CASSVGTEGTQYF	TGTGCCAGCAGCGTTGGGACAGAGGGGACCCAGTACTTC
TRBJ2-4	-	TRBV3-1	-	CASSHGLLAKNIQYF	TGTGCCAGCAGCCACGGTCTGTTAGCCAAAAACATTCAGTACTTC
TRBJ2-7	-	TRBV11-2	-	CASSFRSSREQYF	TGTGCCAGCAGCTTTCGGTCAAGCCGCGAGCAGTACTTC
TRBJ2-7	few	TRBV3-1	TRBD2	CASSPGLTSYEQYF	TGTGCCAGCAGCCCGGGACTAACTTCCTACGAGCAGTACTTC
TRBJ2-2	once	TRBV12-3/TRBV12-4	-	CASSLEITGELFF	TGTGCCAGCAGTTTAGAGATAACCGGGGAGCTGTTTTTT
TRBJ2-3	-	TRBV20-1	-	CSPWTRSGVGDTQYF	TGCAGTCCGTGGACTAGATCAGGGGTGGGAGATACGCAGTATTTT